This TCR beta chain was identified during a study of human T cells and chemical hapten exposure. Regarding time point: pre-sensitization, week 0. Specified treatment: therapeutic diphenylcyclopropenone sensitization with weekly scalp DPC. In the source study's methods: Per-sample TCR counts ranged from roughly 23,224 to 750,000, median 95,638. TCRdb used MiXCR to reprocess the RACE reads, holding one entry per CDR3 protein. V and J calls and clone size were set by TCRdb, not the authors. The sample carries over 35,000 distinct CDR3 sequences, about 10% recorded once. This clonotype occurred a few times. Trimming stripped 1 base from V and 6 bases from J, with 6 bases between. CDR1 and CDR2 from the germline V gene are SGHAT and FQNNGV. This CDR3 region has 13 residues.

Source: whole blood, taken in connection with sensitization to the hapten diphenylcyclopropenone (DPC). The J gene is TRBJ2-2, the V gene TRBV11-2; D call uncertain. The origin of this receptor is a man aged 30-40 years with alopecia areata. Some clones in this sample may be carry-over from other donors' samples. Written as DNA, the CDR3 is TGTGCCAGCAGCTTAGCCGGCCCCGGGGAGCTGTTTTTT. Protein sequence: CASSLAGPGELFF. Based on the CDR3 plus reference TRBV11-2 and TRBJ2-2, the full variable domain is EAGVAQSPRYKIIEKRQSVAFWCNPISGHATLYWYQQILGQGPKLLIQFQNNGVVDDSQLPKDRFSAERLKGVDSTLKIQPAKLEDSAVYLCASSLAGPGELFFGEGSRLTVL.